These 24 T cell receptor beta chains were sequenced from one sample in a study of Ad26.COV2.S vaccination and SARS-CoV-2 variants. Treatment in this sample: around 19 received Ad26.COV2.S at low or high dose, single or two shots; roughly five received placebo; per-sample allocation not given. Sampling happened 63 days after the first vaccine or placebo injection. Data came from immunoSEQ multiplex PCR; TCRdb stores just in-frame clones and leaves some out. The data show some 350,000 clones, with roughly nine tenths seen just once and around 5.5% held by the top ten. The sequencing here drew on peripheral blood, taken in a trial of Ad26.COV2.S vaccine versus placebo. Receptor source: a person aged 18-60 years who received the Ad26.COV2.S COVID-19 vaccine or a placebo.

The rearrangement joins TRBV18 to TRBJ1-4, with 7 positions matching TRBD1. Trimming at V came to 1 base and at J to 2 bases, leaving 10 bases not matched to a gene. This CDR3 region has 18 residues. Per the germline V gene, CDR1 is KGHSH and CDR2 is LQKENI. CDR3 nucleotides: TGTGCCAGCTCACCACGGGGACAGTACCTGTCCACTAATGAAAAACTGTTTTTT. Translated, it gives CASSPRGQYLSTNEKLFF. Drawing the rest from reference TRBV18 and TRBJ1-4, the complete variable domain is NAGVMQNPRHLVRRRGQEARLRCSPMKGHSHVYWYRQLPEEGLKFMVYLQKENIIDESGMPKERFSAEFPKEGPSILRIQQVVRGDSAAYFCASSPRGQYLSTNEKLFFGSGTQLSVL.

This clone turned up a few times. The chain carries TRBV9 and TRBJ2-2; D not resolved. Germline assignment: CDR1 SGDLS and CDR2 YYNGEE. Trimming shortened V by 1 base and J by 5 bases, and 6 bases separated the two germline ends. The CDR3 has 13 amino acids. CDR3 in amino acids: CASSVLETGELFF. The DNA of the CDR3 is TGTGCCAGCAGCGTATTAGAAACCGGGGAGCTGTTTTTT.

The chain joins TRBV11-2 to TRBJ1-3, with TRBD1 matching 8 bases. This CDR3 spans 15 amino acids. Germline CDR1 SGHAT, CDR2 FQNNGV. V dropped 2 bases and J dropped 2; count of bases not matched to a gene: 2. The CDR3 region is CASSLIRGPGNTIYF. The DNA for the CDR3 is TGTGCCAGCAGCTTAATCAGGGGGCCTGGAAACACCATATATTTT.

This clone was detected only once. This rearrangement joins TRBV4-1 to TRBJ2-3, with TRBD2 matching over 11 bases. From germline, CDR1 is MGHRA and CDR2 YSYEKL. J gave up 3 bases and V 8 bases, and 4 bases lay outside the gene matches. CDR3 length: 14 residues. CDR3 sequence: CASGSGGVTDTQYF. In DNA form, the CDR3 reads TGCGCCAGCGGTAGCGGGGGGGTAACAGATACGCAGTATTTT.

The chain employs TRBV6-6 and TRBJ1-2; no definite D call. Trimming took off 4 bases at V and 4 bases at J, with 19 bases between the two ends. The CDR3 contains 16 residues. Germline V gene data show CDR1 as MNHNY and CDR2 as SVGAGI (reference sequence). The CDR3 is CASSSGGGSAFYGYTF. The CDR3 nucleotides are TGTGCCAGCAGTTCCGGCGGAGGCTCCGCTTTCTATGGCTACACCTTC.

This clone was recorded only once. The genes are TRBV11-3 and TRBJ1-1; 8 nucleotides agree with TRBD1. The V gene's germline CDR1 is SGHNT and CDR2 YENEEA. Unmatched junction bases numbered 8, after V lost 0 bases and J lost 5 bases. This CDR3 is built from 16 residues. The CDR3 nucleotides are TGTGCCAGCAGCTTAGATGGCGCAGGGGGCAAGACTGAAGCTTTCTTT. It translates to CASSLDGAGGKTEAFF.

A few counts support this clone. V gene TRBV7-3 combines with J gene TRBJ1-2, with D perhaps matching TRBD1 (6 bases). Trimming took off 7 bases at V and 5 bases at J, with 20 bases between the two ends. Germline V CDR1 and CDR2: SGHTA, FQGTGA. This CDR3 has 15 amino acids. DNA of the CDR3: TGTGCCAGCACCGAATTTCCCGGGACAACTTATGGCTACACCTTC. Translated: CASTEFPGTTYGYTF.

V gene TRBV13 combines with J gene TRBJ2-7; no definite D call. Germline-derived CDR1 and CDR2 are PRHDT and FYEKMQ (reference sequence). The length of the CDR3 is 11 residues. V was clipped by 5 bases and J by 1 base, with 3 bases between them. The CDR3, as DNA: TGTGCCAGCAGCGCATCCTACGAGCAGTACTTC. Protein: CASSASYEQYF.

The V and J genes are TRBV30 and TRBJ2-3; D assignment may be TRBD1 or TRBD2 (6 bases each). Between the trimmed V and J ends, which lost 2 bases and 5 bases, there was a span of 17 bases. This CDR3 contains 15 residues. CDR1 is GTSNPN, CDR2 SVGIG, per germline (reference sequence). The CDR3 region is CAWSKAGLRGDTQYF. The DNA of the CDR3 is TGTGCCTGGAGTAAGGCGGGACTCAGGGGAGATACGCAGTATTTT.

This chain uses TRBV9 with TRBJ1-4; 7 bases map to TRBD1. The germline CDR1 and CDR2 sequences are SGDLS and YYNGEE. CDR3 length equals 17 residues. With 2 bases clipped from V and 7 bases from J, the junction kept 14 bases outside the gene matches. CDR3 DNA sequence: TGTGCCAGCAGCGTCAGCAGCATCCGGGCAGGGGGTGAAAAACTGTTTTTT. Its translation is CASSVSSIRAGGEKLFF.

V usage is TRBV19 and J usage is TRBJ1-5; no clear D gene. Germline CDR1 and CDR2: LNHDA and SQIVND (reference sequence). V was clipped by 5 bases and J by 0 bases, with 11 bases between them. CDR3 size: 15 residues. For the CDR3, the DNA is TGTGCCAGTAGTTCTCTAATCTATAGCAATCAGCCCCAGCATTTT. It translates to CASSSLIYSNQPQHF.

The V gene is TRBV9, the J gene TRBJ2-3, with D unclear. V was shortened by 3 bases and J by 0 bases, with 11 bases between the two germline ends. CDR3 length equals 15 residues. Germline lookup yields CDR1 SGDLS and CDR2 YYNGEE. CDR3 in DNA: TGTGCCAGCAGCGAGGACGCCGCTAGCACAGATACGCAGTATTTT. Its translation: CASSEDAASTDTQYF.

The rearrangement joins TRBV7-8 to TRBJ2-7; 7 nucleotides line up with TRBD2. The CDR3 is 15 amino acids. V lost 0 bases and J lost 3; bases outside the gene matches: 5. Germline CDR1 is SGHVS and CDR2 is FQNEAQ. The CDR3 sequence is CASSLAGGQGYEQYV. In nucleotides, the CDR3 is TGTGCCAGCAGCTTAGCGGGAGGGCAGGGCTACGAGCAGTACGTC.

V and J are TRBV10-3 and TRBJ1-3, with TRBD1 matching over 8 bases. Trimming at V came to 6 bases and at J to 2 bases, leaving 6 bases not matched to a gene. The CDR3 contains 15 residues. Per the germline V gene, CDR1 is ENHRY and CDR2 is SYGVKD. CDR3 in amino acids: CAISQTQGAGNTIYF. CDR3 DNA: TGTGCCATCAGCCAGACACAGGGGGCTGGAAACACCATATATTTT.

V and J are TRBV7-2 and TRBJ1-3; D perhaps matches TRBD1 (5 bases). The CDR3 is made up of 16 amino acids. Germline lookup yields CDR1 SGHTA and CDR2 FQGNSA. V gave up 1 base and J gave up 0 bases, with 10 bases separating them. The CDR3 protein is CASSLDAGHSGNTIYF. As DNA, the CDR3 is TGTGCCAGCAGCTTAGATGCAGGGCACTCTGGAAACACCATATATTTT.

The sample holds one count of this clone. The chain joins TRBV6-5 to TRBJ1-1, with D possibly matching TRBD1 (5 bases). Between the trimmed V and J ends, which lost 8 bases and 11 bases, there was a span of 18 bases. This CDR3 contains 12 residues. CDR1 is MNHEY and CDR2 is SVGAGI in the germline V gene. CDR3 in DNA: TGTGCCAGCGCTGGGTGGGAGGGGATGGCTTTCTTT. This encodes CASAGWEGMAFF.

The CDR3 sequence: CASSYSTRGRTNTEAFF. CDR3 nucleotides: TGTGCCAGCAGTTACTCGACCCGCGGGCGCACGAACACTGAAGCTTTCTTT. The rearrangement links TRBV6-2 or TRBV6-3 to TRBJ1-1; no reliable D call. V lost 0 bases and J 1 base, leaving 15 bases between the germline ends. Germline-derived CDR1 and CDR2 are MNHEY and SVGEGT. This CDR3 is built from 17 residues.

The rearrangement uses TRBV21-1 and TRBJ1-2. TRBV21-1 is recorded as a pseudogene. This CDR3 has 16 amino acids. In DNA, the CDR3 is TGTGCCAGCAGCAAAACCCCGTATAGGGTGGTCTATGGCTACACCTTC. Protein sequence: CASSKTPYRVVYGYTF.

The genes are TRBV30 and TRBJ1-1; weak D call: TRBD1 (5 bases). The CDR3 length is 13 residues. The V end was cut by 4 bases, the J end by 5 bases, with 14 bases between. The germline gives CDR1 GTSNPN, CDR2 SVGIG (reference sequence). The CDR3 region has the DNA TGTGCCTGGAACCCTCAGCGGGGGACTGAAGCTTTCTTT. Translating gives CAWNPQRGTEAFF.

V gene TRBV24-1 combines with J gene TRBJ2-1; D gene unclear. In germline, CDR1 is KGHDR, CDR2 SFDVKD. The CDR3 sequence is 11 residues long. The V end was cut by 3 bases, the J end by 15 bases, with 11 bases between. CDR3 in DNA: TGTGCCACCAGTGATCGGATCCGGTGGTTCTTC. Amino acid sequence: CATSDRIRWFF.

The CDR3 nucleotides are TGTGCCAGCATTTACTCTCAACAGGGGTGGAATGGCTACACCTTC. This sequence encodes CASIYSQQGWNGYTF. This chain uses TRBV28 with TRBJ1-2; 7 positions match TRBD1. Germline V gene data show CDR1 as MDHEN and CDR2 as SYDVKM. CDR3 length: 15 amino acids. The trim removed 7 bases at V and 6 bases at J, leaving 14 bases unmatched.

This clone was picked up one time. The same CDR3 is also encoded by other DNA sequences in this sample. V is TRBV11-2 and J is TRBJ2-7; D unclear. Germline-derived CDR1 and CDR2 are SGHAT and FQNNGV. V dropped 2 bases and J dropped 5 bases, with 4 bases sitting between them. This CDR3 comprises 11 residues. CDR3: CASSLSDEQYF. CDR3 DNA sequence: TGTGCCAGCAGCTTATCGGACGAGCAGTACTTC. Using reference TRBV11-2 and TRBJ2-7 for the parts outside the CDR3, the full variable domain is EAGVAQSPRYKIIEKRQSVAFWCNPISGHATLYWYQQILGQGPKLLIQFQNNGVVDDSQLPKDRFSAERLKGVDSTLKIQPAKLEDSAVYLCASSLSDEQYFGPGTRLTVT.

CDR3 sequence reads: CASSSTGFRSYNEQFF. DNA of the CDR3: TGTGCCAGCAGTTCAACAGGGTTTCGCTCCTACAATGAGCAGTTCTTC. V is TRBV28 and J is TRBJ2-1, with D perhaps TRBD1 (6 bases). CDR3 size: 16 residues. The V end lost 4 bases, the J end lost 0 bases, and 13 bases lay between the germline ends. Looked up from germline, CDR1 is MDHEN and CDR2 is SYDVKM.

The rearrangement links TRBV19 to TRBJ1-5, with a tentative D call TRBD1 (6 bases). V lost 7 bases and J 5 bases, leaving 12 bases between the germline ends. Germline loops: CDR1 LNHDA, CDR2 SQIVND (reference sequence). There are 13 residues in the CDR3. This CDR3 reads CASIGQSDQPQHF. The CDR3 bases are TGTGCCAGTATTGGACAGTCGGATCAGCCCCAGCATTTT.